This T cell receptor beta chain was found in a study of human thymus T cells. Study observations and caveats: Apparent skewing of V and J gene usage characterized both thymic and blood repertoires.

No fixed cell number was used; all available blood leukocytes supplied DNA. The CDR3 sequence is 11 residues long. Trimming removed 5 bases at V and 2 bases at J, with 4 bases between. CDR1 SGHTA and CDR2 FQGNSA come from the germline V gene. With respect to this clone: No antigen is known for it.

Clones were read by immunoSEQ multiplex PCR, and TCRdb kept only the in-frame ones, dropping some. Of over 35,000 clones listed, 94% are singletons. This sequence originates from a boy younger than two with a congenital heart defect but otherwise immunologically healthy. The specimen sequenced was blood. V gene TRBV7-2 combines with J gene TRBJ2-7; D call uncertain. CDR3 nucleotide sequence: TGTGCCAGCAGCCCCGCCTACGAGCAGTACTTC. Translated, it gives CASSPAYEQYF.